This T cell receptor (beta chain) was captured by sequencing in a study of CD8 T cells in ankylosing spondylitis. Findings and caveats of the study: Disease-linked clones displayed a CD8+ phenotype and appeared relatively rarely in peripheral blood. A motif of fewer than ten highly homologous TCR beta variants was seen as apparently characteristic of ankylosing spondylitis blood.

TCRdb processed the 5' RACE reads anew with MiXCR; each CDR3 protein has one entry. Among approximately 260,000 distinct CDR3 sequences, roughly 18% were seen once, and the ten largest hold roughly 34%. This clonotype was seen repeatedly, ten times or more. Its antigen is unknown. The sequence derives from a male donor with ankylosing spondylitis or in good health (not recorded which). The material sequenced was blood, either unsorted or a sorted T cell fraction (not recorded which).

The CDR3 nucleotides are TGTGCCAGCAGCTCATTGGGGGATACGCAGTATTTT. Its protein is CASSSLGDTQYF. This chain uses TRBV7-9 with TRBJ2-3; D gene unclear. Per germline, CDR1 SEHNR and CDR2 FQNEAQ (reference sequence). With 4 bases removed from V and 6 bases from J, the gap between germline ends came to 8 bases. CDR3 length: 12 amino acids.